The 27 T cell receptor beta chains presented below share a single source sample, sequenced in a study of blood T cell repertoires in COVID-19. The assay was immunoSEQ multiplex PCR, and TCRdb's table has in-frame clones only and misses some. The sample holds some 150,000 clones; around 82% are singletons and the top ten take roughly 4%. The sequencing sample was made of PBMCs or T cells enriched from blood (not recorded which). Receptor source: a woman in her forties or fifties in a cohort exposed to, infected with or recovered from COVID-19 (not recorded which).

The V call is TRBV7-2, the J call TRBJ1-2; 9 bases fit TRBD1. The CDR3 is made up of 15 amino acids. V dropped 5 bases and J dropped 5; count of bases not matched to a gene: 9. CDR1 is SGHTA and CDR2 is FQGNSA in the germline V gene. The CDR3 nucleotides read TGTGCCAGCAGCGCACCGGGACAGGGAAAGTATGGCTACACCTTC. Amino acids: CASSAPGQGKYGYTF.

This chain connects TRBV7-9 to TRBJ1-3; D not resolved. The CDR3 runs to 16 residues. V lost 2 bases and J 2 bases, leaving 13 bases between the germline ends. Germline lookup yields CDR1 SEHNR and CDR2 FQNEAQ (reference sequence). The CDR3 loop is CASSLSSGTAGNTIYF. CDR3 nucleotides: TGTGCCAGCAGCTTATCCTCGGGAACAGCTGGAAACACCATATATTTT. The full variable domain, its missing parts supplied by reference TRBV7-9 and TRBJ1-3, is DTGVSQNPRHKITKRGQNVTFRCDPISEHNRLYWYRQTLGQGPEFLTYFQNEAQLEKSRLLSDRFSAERPKGSFSTLEIQRTEQGDSAMYLCASSLSSGTAGNTIYFGEGSWLTVV.

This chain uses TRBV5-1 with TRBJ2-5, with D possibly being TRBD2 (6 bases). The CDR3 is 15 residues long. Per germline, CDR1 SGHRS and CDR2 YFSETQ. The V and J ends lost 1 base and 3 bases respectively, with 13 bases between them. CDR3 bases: TGCGCCAGCAGCTTGTGGGCGGGGCACGAAGAGACCCAGTACTTC. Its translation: CASSLWAGHEETQYF.

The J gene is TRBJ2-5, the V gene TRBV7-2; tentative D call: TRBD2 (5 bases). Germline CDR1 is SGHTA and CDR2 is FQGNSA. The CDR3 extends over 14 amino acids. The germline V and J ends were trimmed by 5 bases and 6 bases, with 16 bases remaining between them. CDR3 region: CASSPLEREKTQYF. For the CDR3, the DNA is TGTGCCAGCAGCCCGCTGGAGAGGGAGAAGACCCAGTACTTC. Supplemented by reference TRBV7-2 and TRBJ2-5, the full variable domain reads GAGVSQSPSNKVTEKGKDVELRCDPISGHTALYWYRQSLGQGLEFLIYFQGNSAPDKSGLPSDRFSAERTGGSVSTLTIQRTQQEDSAVYLCASSPLEREKTQYFGPGTRLLVL.

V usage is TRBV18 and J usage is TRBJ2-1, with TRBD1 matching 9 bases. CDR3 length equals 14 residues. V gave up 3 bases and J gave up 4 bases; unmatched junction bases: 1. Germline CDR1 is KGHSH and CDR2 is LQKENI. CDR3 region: CASSPDRGYNEQFF. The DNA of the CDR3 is TGTGCCAGCTCACCGGACAGGGGATACAATGAGCAGTTCTTC.

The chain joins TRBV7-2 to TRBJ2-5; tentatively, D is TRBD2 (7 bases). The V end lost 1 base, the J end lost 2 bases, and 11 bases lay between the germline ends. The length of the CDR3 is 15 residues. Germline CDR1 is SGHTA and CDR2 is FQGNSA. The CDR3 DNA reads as TGTGCCAGCAGCTTAGGGGGGCGGGGGCAAGAGACCCAGTACTTC. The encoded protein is CASSLGGRGQETQYF.

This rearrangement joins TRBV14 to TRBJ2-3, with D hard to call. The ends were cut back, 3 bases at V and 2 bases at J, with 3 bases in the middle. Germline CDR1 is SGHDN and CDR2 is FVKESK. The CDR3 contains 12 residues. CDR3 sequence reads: CASSHLTDTQYF. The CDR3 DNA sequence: TGTGCCAGCAGCCACCTCACAGATACGCAGTATTTT.

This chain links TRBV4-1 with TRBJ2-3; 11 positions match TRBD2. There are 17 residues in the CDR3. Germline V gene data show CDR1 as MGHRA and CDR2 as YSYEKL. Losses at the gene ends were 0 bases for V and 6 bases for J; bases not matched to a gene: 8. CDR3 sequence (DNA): TGCGCCAGCAGCCAAGAGGGTAGCGGGAGGGTCCTTGATACGCAGTATTTT. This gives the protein CASSQEGSGRVLDTQYF.

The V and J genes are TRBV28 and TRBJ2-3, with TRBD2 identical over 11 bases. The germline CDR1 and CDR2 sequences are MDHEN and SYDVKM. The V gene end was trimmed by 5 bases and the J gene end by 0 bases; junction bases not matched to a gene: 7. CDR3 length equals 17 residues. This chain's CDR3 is CASSPLGLAGSTDTQYF. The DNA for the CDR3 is TGTGCCAGCAGTCCACTCGGACTAGCGGGCAGCACAGATACGCAGTATTTT.

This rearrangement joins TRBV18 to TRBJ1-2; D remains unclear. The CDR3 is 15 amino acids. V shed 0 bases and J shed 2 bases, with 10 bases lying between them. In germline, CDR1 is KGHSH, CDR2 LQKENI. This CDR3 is CASSPPEGINYGYTF. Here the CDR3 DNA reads TGTGCCAGCTCACCACCCGAGGGCATAAACTATGGCTACACCTTC.

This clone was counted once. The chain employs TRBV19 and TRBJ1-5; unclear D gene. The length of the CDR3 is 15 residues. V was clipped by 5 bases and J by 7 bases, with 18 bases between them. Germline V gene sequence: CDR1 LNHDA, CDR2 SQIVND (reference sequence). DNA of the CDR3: TGTGCCAGTAGTCCTCACGATAGGGAGAACCAGCCCCAGCATTTT. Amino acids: CASSPHDRENQPQHF.

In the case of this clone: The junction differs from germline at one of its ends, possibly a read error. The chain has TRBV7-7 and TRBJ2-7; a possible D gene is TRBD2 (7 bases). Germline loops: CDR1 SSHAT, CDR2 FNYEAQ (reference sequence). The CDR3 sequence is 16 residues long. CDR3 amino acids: CASSPLEGGIPYEQYF. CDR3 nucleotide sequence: TGTGCTAGCAGCCCCCTAGAGGGGGGGATACCCTACGAGCAGTACTTC. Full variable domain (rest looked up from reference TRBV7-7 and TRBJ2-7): GAGVSQSPRYKVTKRGQDVTLRCDPISSHATLYWYQQALGQGPEFLTYFNYEAQPDKSGLPSDRFSAERPEGSISTLTIQRTEQRDSAMYRCASSPLEGGIPYEQYFGPGTRLTVT.

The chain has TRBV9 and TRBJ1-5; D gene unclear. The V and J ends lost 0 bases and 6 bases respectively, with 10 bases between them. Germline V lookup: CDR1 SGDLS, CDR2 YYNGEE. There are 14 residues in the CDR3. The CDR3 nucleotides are TGTGCCAGCAGCGTAGGGCAGGAACGTCAGCCCCAGCATTTT. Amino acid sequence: CASSVGQERQPQHF.

The chain's CDR3 is CASSPRTGDTEAFF. CDR3 sequence (DNA): TGTGCCAGCTCCCCGCGGACAGGGGACACTGAAGCTTTCTTT. The chain couples TRBV18 to TRBJ1-1; TRBD1 agrees at 9 bases. This CDR3 contains 14 residues. Germline V lookup: CDR1 KGHSH, CDR2 LQKENI. J lost 3 bases, V lost 6 bases, and 5 bases had no gene match.

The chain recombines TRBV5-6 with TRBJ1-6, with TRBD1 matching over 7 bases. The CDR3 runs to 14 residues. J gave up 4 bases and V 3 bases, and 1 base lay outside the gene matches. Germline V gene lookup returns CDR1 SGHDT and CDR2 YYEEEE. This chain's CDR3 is CASSSQGYNSPLHF. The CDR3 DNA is TGTGCCAGCAGCTCACAGGGGTATAATTCACCCCTCCACTTT.

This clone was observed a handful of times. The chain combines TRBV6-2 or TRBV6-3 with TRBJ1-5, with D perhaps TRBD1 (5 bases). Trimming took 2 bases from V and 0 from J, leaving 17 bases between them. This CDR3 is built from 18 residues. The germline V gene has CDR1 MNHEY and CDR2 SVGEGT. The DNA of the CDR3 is TGTGCCAGCAGTTACCCGATCGGGGGGACTTATAGCAATCAGCCCCAGCATTTT. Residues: CASSYPIGGTYSNQPQHF.

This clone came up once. For the CDR3, the DNA is TGTGCCAGCAGCTCTCGGGCGGACTCCAATCAGCCCCAGCATTTT. Its protein is CASSSRADSNQPQHF. This chain connects TRBV5-5 to TRBJ1-5; no clear D gene. The germline V gene encodes CDR1 SGHKS and CDR2 YYEKEE (reference sequence). Trimming stripped 3 bases from V and 3 bases from J, with 13 bases between. The CDR3 is 15 residues long.

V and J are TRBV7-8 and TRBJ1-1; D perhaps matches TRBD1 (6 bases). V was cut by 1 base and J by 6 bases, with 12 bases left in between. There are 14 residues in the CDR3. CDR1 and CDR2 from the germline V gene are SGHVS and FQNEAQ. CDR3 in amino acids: CASSLGQGSAEAFF. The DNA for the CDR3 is TGTGCCAGCAGCTTAGGGCAGGGGTCCGCTGAAGCTTTCTTT.

This CDR3 is CATSREYSSYEQYF. The CDR3 DNA reads as TGTGCCACCAGCAGAGAATACAGCTCCTACGAGCAGTACTTC. V gene TRBV15 combines with J gene TRBJ2-7; D not resolved. CDR1 LNHNV and CDR2 YYDKDF come from the germline V gene (reference sequence). Trimming shortened V by 0 bases and J by 0 bases, and 6 bases separated the two germline ends. The CDR3 has 14 amino acids.

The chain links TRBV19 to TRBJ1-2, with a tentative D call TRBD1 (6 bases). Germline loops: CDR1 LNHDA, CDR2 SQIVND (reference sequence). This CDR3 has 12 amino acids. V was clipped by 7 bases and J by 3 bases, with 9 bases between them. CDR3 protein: CASNRDHYGYTF. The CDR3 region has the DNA TGTGCCAGTAACAGGGATCACTATGGCTACACCTTC.

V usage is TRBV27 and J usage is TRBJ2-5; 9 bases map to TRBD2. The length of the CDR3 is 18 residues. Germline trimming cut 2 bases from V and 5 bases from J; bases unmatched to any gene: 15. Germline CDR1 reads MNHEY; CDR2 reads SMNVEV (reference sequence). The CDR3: CASSLERRLAGKRETQYF. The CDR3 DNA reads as TGTGCCAGCAGTTTAGAAAGGAGGCTAGCGGGGAAGAGGGAGACCCAGTACTTC.

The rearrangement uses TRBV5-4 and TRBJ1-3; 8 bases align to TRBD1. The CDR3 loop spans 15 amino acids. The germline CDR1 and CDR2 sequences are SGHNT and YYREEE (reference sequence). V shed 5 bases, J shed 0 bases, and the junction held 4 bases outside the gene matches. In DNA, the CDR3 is TGTGCCAGCAGGCCTACAGGGGGCTCTGGAAACACCATATATTTT. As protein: CASRPTGGSGNTIYF.

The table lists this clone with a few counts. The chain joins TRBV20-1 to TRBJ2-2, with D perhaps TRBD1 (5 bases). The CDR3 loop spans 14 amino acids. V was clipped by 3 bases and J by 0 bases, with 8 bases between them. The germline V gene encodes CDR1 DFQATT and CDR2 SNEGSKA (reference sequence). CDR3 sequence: CSASSRANTGELFF. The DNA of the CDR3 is TGCAGTGCTAGTTCCAGGGCGAACACCGGGGAGCTGTTTTTT.

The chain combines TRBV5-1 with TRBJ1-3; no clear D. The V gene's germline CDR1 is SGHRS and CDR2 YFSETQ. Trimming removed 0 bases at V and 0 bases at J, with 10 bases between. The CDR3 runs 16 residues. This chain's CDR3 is CASSLGADFSGNTIYF. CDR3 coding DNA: TGCGCCAGCAGCTTGGGTGCAGATTTCTCTGGAAACACCATATATTTT.

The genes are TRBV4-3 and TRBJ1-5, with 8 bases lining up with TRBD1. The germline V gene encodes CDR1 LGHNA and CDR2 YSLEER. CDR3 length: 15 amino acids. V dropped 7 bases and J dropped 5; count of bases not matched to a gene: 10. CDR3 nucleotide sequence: TGCGCCAGCAAACCGGACAGGGCGACAGATCAGCCCCAGCATTTT. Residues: CASKPDRATDQPQHF.

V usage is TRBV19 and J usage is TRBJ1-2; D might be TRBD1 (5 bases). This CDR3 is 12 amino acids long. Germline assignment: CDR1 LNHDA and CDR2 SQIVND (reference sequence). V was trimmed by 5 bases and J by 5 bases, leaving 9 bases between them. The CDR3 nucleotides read TGTGCCAGTAGTTCGGGGGAATATGGCTACACCTTC. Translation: CASSSGEYGYTF.

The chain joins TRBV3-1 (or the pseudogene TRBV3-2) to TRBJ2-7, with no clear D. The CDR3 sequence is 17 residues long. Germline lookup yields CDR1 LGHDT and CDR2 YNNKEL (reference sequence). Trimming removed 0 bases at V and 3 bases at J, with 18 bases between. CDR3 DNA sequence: TGTGCCAGCAGCCAAGACCAATCGTCCCATCGGAGCTACGAGCAGTACTTC. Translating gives CASSQDQSSHRSYEQYF.